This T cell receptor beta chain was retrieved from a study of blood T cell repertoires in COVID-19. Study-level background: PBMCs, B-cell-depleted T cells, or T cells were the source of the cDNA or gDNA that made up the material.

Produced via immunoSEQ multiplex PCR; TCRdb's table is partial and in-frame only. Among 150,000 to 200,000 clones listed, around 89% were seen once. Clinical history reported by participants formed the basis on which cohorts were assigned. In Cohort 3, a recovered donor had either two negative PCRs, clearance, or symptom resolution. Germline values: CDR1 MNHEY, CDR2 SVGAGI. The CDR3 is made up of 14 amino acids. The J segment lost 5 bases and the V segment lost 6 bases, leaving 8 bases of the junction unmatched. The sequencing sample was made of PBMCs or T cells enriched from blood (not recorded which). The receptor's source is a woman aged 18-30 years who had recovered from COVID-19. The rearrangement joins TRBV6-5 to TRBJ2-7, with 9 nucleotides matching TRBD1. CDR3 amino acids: CASSWTGANDEQYF. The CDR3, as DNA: TGTGCCAGCAGCTGGACAGGGGCGAACGACGAGCAGTACTTC.